This entry is about one T cell receptor beta chain. This sample is part of a study of identical twins. TCRdb reprocessed the 5' RACE reads via MiXCR and lists one record per CDR3 protein. In the table there are over 500,000 distinct CDR3 sequences, approximately 22% of which are singletons. Healthy Caucasians supplied all donations. This CDR3 has 15 residues. The germline gives CDR1 SGHAT, CDR2 FQNNGV. V lost 1 base and J 0 bases, leaving 9 bases between the germline ends. The sample also formed part of further work on T cells expressing NK-cell markers.

The chain combines TRBV11-2 with TRBJ1-2; D not resolved. Specimen: CD4+ T cells sorted from blood. This clonotype originated in a woman in her late teens or twenties in good health. This CDR3 is CASSLVAGSNYGYTF. The CDR3 bases are TGTGCCAGCAGCTTAGTTGCAGGTTCTAACTATGGCTACACCTTC. The complete variable domain, with remaining parts taken from reference TRBV11-2 and TRBJ1-2, reads EAGVAQSPRYKIIEKRQSVAFWCNPISGHATLYWYQQILGQGPKLLIQFQNNGVVDDSQLPKDRFSAERLKGVDSTLKIQPAKLEDSAVYLCASSLVAGSNYGYTFGSGTRLTVV.